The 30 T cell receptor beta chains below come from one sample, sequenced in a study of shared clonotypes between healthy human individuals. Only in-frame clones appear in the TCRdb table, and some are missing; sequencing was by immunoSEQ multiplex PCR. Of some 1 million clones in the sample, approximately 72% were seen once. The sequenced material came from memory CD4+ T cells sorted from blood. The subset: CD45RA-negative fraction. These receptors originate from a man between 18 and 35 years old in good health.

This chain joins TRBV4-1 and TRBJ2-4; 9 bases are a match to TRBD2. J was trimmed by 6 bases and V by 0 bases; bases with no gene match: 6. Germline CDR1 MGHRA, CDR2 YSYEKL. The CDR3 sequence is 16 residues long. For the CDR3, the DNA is TGCGCCAGCAGCCAAGACGGTAGCGGGAGTCTAAACATTCAGTACTTC. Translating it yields CASSQDGSGSLNIQYF.

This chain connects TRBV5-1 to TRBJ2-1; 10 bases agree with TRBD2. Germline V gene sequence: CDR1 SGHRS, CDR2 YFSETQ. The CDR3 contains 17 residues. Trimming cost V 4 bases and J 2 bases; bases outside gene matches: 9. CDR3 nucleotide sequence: TGCGCCAGCAGCCCAACCTTAGCGGGAGGCGCCTACAATGAGCAGTTCTTC. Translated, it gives CASSPTLAGGAYNEQFF.

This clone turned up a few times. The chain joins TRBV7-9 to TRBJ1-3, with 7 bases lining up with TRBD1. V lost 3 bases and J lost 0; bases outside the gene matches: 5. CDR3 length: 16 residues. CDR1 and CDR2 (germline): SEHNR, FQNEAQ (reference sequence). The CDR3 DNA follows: TGTGCCAGCAGCTTCGCCAGGGGGGCCTCTGGAAACACCATATATTTT. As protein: CASSFARGASGNTIYF.

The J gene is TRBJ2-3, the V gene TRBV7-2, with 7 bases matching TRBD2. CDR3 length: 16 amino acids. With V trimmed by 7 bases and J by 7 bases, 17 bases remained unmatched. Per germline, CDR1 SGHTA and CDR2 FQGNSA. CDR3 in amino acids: CASTRRGGEGLYTQYF. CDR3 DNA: TGTGCCAGCACCCGACGTGGGGGGGAGGGCCTATATACGCAGTATTTT.

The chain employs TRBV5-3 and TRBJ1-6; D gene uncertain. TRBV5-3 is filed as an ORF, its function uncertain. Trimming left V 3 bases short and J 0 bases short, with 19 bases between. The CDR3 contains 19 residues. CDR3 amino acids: CARSYPDRKISSYNSPLHF. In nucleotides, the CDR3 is TGTGCCAGAAGCTACCCGGATCGCAAAATTAGCTCCTATAATTCACCCCTCCACTTT.

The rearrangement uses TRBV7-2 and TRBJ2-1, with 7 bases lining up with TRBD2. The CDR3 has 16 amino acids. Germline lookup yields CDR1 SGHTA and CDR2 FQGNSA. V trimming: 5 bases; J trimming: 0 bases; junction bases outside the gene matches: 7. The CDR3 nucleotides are TGTGCCAGCAGCCAGCTTAGCGGGTACTCCTACAATGAGCAGTTCTTC. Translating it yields CASSQLSGYSYNEQFF. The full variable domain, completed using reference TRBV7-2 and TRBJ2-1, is GAGVSQSPSNKVTEKGKDVELRCDPISGHTALYWYRQSLGQGLEFLIYFQGNSAPDKSGLPSDRFSAERTGGSVSTLTIQRTQQEDSAVYLCASSQLSGYSYNEQFFGPGTRLTVL.

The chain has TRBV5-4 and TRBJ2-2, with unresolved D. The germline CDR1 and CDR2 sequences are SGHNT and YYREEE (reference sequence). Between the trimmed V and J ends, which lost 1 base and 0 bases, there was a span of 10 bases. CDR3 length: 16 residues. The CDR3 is CASSLSGSTNTGELFF. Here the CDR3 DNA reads TGTGCCAGCAGCTTGTCGGGCAGCACGAACACCGGGGAGCTGTTTTTT.

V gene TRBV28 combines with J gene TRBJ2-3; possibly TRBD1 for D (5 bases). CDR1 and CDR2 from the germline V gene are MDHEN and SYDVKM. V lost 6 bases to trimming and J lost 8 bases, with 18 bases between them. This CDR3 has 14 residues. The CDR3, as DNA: TGTGCCAGCAGCATCAACCAGGGTTTGGGTACGCAGTATTTT. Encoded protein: CASSINQGLGTQYF. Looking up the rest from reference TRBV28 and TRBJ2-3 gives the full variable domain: DVKVTQSSRYLVKRTGEKVFLECVQDMDHENMFWYRQDPGLGLRLIYFSYDVKMKEKGDIPEGYSVSREKKERFSLILESASTNQTSMYLCASSINQGLGTQYFGPGTRLTVL.

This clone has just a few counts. The CDR3 here is CASRGDRGGGYTF. In DNA form, the CDR3 reads TGTGCCAGCAGGGGGGACAGGGGCGGCGGCTACACCTTC. The chain uses TRBV6-4 and TRBJ1-2; 10 bases line up with TRBD1. CDR3 size: 13 residues. Germline assignment: CDR1 MRHNA and CDR2 SNTAGT. Losses at the gene ends were 6 bases for V and 8 bases for J; bases not matched to a gene: 6.

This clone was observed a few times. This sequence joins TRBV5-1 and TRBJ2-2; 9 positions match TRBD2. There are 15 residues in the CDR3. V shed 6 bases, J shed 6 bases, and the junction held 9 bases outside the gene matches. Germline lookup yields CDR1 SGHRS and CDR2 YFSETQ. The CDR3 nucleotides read TGCGCCAGCACCCCGGCGGGAGGGCAGGCCGGGGAGCTGTTTTTT. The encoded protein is CASTPAGGQAGELFF.

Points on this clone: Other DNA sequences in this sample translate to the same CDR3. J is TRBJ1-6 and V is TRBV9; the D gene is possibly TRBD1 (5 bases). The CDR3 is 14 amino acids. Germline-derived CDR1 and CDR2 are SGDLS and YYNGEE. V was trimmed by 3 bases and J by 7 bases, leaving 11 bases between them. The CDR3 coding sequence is TGTGCCAGCAGCGCCACAGGAGGCAATTCACCCCTCCACTTT. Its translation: CASSATGGNSPLHF.

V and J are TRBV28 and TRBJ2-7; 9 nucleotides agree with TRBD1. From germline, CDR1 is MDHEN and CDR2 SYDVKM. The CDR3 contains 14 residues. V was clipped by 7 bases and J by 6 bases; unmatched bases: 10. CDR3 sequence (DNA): TGTGCCAGCACCCCGGGGGGACAGGGAGCCGAGCAGTACTTC. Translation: CASTPGGQGAEQYF. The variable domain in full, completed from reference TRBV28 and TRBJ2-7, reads DVKVTQSSRYLVKRTGEKVFLECVQDMDHENMFWYRQDPGLGLRLIYFSYDVKMKEKGDIPEGYSVSREKKERFSLILESASTNQTSMYLCASTPGGQGAEQYFGPGTRLTVT.

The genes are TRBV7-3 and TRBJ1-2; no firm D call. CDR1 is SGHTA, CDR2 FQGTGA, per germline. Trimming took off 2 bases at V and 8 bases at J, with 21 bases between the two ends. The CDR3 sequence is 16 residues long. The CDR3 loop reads CASSLSPGPGLGGYTF. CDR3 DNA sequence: TGTGCCAGCAGCTTATCACCCGGACCCGGGTTAGGAGGCTACACCTTC.

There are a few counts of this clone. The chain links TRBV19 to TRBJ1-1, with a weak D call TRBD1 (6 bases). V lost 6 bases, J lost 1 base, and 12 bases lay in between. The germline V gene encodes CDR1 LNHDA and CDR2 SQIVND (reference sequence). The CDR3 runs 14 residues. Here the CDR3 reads CASSSLGGNTEAFF. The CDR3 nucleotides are TGTGCCAGTAGCTCGCTAGGGGGGAACACTGAAGCTTTCTTT.

CDR3 nucleotides: TGCGCCAGCAGCCAAGACACCGCTAGCGGGCTTTACGTGAATACGCAGTATTTT. It yields the protein CASSQDTASGLYVNTQYF. The chain couples TRBV4-1 to TRBJ2-3, with 8 bases that match TRBD2. V lost 0 bases and J lost 7; bases outside the gene matches: 15. The CDR3 totals 18 residues. Germline V lookup: CDR1 MGHRA, CDR2 YSYEKL.

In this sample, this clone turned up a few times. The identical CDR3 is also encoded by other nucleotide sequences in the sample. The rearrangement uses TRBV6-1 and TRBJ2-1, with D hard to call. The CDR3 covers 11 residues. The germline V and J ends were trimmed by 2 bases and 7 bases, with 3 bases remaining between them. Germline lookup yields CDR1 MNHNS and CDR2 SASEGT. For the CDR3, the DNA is TGTGCCAGCAGTGAAACGAATGAGCAGTTCTTC. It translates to CASSETNEQFF.

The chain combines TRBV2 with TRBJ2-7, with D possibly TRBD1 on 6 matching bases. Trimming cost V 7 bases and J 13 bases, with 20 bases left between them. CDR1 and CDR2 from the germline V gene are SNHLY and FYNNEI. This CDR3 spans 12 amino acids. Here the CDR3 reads CASNRDRYERYF. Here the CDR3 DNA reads TGTGCCAGCAACAGGGACCGTTACGAGCGATACTTC.

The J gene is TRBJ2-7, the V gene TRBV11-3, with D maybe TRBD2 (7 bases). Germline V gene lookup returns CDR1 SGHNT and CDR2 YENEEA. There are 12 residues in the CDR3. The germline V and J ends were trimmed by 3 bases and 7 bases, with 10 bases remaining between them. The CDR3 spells CASSLGRGEQYF. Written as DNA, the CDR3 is TGTGCCAGCAGCTTGGGGAGGGGGGAGCAGTACTTC.

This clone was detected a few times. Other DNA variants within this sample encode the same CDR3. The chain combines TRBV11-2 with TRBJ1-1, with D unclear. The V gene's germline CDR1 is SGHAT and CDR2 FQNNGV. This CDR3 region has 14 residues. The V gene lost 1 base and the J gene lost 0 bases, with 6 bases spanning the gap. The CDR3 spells CASSLANLNTEAFF. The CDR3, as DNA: TGTGCCAGCAGCTTAGCCAACTTGAACACTGAAGCTTTCTTT.

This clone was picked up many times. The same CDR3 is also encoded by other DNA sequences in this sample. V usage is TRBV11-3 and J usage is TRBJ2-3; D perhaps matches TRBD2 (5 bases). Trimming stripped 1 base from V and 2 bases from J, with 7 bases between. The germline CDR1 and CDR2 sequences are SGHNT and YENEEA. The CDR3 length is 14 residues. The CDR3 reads CASSLGAVTDTQYF. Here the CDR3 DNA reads TGTGCCAGCAGCTTAGGAGCGGTCACAGATACGCAGTATTTT.

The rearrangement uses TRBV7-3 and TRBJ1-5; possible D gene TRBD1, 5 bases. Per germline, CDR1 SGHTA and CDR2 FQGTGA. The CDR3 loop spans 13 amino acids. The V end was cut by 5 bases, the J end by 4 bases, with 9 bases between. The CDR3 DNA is TGTGCCAGCAGCCGCGGGGCGAATCAGCCCCAGCATTTT. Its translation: CASSRGANQPQHF.

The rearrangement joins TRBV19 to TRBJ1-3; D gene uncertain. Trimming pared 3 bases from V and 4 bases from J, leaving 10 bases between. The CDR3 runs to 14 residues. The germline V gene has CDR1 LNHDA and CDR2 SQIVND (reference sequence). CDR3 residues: CASSIHRLGNTIYF. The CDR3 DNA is TGTGCCAGTAGTATTCACCGACTGGGAAACACCATATATTTT. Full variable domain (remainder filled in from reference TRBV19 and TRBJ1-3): DGGITQSPKYLFRKEGQNVTLSCEQNLNHDAMYWYRQDPGQGLRLIYYSQIVNDFQKGDIAEGYSVSREKKESFPLTVTSAQKNPTAFYLCASSIHRLGNTIYFGEGSWLTVV.

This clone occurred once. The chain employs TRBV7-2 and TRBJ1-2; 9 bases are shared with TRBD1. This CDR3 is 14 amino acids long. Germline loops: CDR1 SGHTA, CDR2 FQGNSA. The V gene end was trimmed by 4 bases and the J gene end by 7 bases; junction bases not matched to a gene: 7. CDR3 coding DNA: TGTGCCAGCAGCTCGGGACAGGGTGGGCTTGGCTACACCTTC. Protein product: CASSSGQGGLGYTF.

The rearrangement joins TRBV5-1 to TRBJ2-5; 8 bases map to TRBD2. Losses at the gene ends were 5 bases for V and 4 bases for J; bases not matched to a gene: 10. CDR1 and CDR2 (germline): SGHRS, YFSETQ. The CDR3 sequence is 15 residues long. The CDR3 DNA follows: TGCGCCAGCAGTAACAACGGGAGGGCCGGAGAGACCCAGTACTTC. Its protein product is CASSNNGRAGETQYF. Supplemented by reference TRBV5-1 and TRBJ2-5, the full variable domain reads KAGVTQTPRYLIKTRGQQVTLSCSPISGHRSVSWYQQTPGQGLQFLFEYFSETQRNKGNFPGRFSGRQFSNSRSEMNVSTLELGDSALYLCASSNNGRAGETQYFGPGTRLLVL.

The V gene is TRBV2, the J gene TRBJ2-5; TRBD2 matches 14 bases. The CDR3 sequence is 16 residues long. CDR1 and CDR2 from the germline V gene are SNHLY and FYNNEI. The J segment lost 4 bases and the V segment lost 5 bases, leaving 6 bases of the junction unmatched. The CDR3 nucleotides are TGTGCCAGCAGTAGACTAGCGGGAGGGAGGGGAGAGACCCAGTACTTC. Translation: CASSRLAGGRGETQYF.

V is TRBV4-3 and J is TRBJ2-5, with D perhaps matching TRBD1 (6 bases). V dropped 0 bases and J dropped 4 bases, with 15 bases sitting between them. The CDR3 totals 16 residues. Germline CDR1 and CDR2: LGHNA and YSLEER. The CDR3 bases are TGCGCCAGCAGCCAAGATTATCGCCAGGGGAGAGAGACCCAGTACTTC. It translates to CASSQDYRQGRETQYF.

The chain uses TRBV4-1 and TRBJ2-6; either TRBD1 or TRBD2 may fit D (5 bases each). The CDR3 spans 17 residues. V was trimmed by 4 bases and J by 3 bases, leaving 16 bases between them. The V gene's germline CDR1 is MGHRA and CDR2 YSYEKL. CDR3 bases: TGCGCCAGCAGCCCTCCCTCGGGGACGGATGGGGCCAACGTCCTGACTTTC. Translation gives CASSPPSGTDGANVLTF.

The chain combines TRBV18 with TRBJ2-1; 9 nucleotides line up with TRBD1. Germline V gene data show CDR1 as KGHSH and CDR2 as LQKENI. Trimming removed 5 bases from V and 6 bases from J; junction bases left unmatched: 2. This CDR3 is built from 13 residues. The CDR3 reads CASSATGGNEQFF. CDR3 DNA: TGTGCCAGCTCAGCGACAGGGGGCAATGAGCAGTTCTTC.

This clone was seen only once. CDR3 DNA: TGTGCCAGCAGCCCACAGGGGGTGTCTAATGAAAAACTGTTTTTT. It is translated as CASSPQGVSNEKLFF. This chain connects TRBV7-2 to TRBJ1-4, with 8 bases matching TRBD1. The CDR3 length is 15 residues. Per the germline V gene, CDR1 is SGHTA and CDR2 is FQGNSA. Unmatched junction bases numbered 5, after V lost 5 bases and J lost 3 bases.

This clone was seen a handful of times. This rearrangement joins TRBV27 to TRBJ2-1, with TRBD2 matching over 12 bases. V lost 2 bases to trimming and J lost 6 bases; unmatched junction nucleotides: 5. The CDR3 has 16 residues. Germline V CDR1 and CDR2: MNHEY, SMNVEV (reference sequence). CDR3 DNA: TGTGCCAGCAGTTTAAGTCTAGCGGGGGGGCTCAATGAGCAGTTCTTC. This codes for CASSLSLAGGLNEQFF.